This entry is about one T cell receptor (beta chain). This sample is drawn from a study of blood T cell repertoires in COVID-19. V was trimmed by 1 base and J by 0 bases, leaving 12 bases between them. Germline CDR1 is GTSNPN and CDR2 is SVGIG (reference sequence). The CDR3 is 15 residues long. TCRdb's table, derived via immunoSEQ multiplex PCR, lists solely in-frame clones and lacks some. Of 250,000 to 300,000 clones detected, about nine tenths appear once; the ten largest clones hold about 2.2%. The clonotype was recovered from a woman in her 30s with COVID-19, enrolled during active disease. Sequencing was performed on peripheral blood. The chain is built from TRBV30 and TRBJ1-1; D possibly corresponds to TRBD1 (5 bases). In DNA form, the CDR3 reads TGTGCCTGGAGTGCCCCGACAGCCTTGAACACTGAAGCTTTCTTT. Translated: CAWSAPTALNTEAFF.